This T cell receptor beta chain was captured in a study of blood T cell repertoires in COVID-19. In the study overall: The origin of the acute and convalescent COVID-19 samples was the United States, Italy and Spain.

The ends were cut back, 2 bases at V and 0 bases at J, with 23 bases in the middle. CDR3 size: 19 residues. Looked up from germline, CDR1 is SGHNT and CDR2 is YYREEE (reference sequence). Produced via immunoSEQ multiplex PCR; TCRdb's table is partial and in-frame only. The sample lists 100,000 to 120,000 clones; 70% to 90% were seen once. The TCR was taken from a human donor in a cohort sampled during active COVID-19. This chain links TRBV5-4 with TRBJ1-2; D is perhaps TRBD1 (5 bases). Sequenced input: peripheral blood. CDR3 bases: TGTGCCAGCAGCTTAGTTTCTCCCGCGCAGGGAGGGGCTAACTATGGCTACACCTTC. Its protein is CASSLVSPAQGGANYGYTF.